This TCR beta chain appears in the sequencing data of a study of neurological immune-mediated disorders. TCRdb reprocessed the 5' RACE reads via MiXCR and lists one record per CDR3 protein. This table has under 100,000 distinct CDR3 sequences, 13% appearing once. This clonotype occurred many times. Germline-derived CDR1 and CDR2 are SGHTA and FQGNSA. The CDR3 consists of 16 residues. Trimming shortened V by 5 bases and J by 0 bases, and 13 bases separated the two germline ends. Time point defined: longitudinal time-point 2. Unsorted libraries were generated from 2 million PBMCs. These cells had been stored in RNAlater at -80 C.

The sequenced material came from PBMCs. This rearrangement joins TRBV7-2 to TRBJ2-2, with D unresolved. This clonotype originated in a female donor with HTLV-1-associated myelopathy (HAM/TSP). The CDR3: CASSRRPFANTGELFF. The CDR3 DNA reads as TGTGCCAGCAGCAGGCGGCCGTTCGCGAACACCGGGGAGCTGTTTTTT.